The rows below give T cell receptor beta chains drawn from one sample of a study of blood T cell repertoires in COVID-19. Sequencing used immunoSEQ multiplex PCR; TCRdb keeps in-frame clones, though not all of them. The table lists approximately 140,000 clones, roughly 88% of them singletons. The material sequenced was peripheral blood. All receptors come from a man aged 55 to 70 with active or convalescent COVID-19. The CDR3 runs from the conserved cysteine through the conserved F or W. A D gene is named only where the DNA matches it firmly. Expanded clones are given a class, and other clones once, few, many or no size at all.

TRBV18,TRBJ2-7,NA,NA,TGTGCCAGCTCCCGGAGGGGTCTCGAGCAGTACTTC,CASSRRGLEQYF
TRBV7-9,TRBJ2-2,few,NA,TGTGCCAGCAGCCCTACAGACAGGCTTAAAACCGGGGAGCTGTTTTTT,CASSPTDRLKTGELFF
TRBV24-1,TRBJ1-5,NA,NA,TGTGCCACCGAGGGCGGTTCCGGTTCGGAGCCCCAGCATTTT,CATEGGSGSEPQHF
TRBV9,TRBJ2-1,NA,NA,TGTGCCAGCAGCGTAGCTGGGCTAGCAGTGGGCAATGAGCAGTTCTTC,CASSVAGLAVGNEQFF
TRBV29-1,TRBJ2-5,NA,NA,TGCAGCGTTGTTGACAGTCTCCGGGAGACCCAGTACTTC,CSVVDSLRETQYF
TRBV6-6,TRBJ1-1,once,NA,TGTGCCAGCAGTTACCTCCAGGGTGAGGCTGAAGCTTTCTTT,CASSYLQGEAEAFF
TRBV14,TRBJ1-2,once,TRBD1,TGTGCCAGCAGCCAGGGACAGAAATGGTCCCTTCGCGGCTACACCTTC,CASSQGQKWSLRGYTF
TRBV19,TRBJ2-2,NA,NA,TGTGCCAGTAGTCCCGGGGGCACCGGGGAGCTGTTTTTT,CASSPGGTGELFF
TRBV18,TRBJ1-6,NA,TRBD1,TGTGCCAGCTCAACACTCGACAGGGGGTCGGATAATTCACCCCTCCACTTT,CASSTLDRGSDNSPLHF
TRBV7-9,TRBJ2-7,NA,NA,TGTGCCAGCAGTGACAGGAGGTCCTACGAGCAGTACTTC,CASSDRRSYEQYF
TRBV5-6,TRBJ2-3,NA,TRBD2,TGTGCCAGCAGCCCAGTCCGCGGGAGGGGTTCTCGCACAGATACGCAGTATTTT,CASSPVRGRGSRTDTQYF
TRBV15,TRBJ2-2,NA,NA,TGTGCCACCAGCAGAGAGGGTAGGGGCACCGGGGAGCTGTTTTTT,CATSREGRGTGELFF
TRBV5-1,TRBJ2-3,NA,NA,TGCGCCAGCAGCTTGGCCGGGGGCACAGATACGCAGTATTTT,CASSLAGGTDTQYF
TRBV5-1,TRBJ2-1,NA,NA,TGCGCCAGCAGCTTGGAGCTAGTCGGGGGAGAGCAGTTCTTC,CASSLELVGGEQFF